Below, 18 T cell receptor beta chains from the same sample are listed, as sequenced in a study of blood T cells in healthy people across ages. Sample-barcoded 5' priming and a J-beta primer mix drove a second PCR of roughly 7 to 11 cycles. One entry per CDR3 protein, called by TCRdb with MiXCR from the 5' RACE reads. There are some 710,000 distinct CDR3 sequences in the sample; roughly 20% occur only once, and under 25% lies in the top ten. The sequencing input was blood. Receptor source: a man aged 65-85 years in good health.

The table lists this clonotype with a few counts. Mismatch with germline at one junction end may stem from a read error. The chain links TRBV10-3 to TRBJ2-3; TRBD1 might be the D (6 bases). CDR1 ENHRY and CDR2 SYGVKD come from the germline V gene. The CDR3 runs 15 residues. In nucleotides, the CDR3 is TGTGCCACCTTAACGCCTTCGACAGGTCAAGAGACCCAGTACTTT. Protein product: CATLTPSTGQETQYF.

This chain uses TRBV3-1 with TRBJ1-1; D is unresolved. The V and J ends lost 6 bases and 0 bases respectively, with 14 bases between them. The CDR3 length is 15 residues. In germline, CDR1 is LGHDT, CDR2 YNNKEL (reference sequence). This CDR3 is CASRAPGSMNTEAFF. In DNA, the CDR3 is TGTGCCAGCAGAGCCCCCGGCTCGATGAACACTGAAGCTTTCTTT.

The chain recombines TRBV7-6 with TRBJ2-1; unclear D gene. Trimming stripped 0 bases from V and 4 bases from J, with 13 bases between. CDR1 SGHVS and CDR2 FNYEAQ come from the germline V gene. This CDR3 is 16 amino acids long. CDR3: CASSLAPVSRYNEQFF. The CDR3, as DNA: TGTGCCAGCAGCTTAGCGCCGGTTAGCAGATACAATGAGCAGTTCTTC.

This clonotype was seen a few times. The V call is TRBV20-1, the J call TRBJ1-1; D perhaps matches TRBD1 (6 bases). The germline V and J ends were trimmed by 0 bases and 8 bases, with 16 bases remaining between them. Germline CDR1 DFQATT, CDR2 SNEGSKA (reference sequence). This CDR3 spans 14 amino acids. In DNA form, the CDR3 reads TGCAGTGCTAGAGAGACTCCGGGGGGCACGGAAGCTTTCTTT. Translation: CSARETPGGTEAFF.

This clonotype came up a few times. This chain connects TRBV5-6 to TRBJ1-5; 7 bases are a match to TRBD1. V gave up 4 bases and J gave up 0 bases; unmatched junction bases: 10. Germline-derived CDR1 and CDR2 are SGHDT and YYEEEE. This CDR3 has 17 residues. The CDR3 coding sequence is TGTGCCAGCAGCGGGACCGGGACAGAGTATAGCAATCAGCCCCAGCATTTT. It encodes CASSGTGTEYSNQPQHF.

This clonotype has only a few counts. The chain is built from TRBV25-1 and TRBJ1-3; D remains ambiguous. The germline CDR1 and CDR2 sequences are MGHDK and SYGVNS. CDR3 length: 13 amino acids. The germline V and J ends were trimmed by 8 bases and 1 base, with 9 bases remaining between them. The CDR3 reads CASGLQSGNTIYF. CDR3 DNA: TGTGCCAGCGGGCTCCAGTCTGGAAACACCATATATTTT.

V usage is TRBV20-1 and J usage is TRBJ1-5, with 8 nucleotides matching TRBD1. The CDR3 is 16 residues long. With V trimmed by 4 bases and J by 1 base, 9 bases remained unmatched. CDR1 and CDR2 from the germline V gene are DFQATT and SNEGSKA (reference sequence). For the CDR3, the DNA is TGCAGTGCTAAAATGCAGGGGGCTTGGAGCAATCAGCCCCAGCATTTT. Protein product: CSAKMQGAWSNQPQHF.

This chain connects TRBV2 to TRBJ2-1, with 9 bases fitting TRBD2. This CDR3 has 14 amino acids. The J segment lost 4 bases and the V segment lost 8 bases, leaving 6 bases of the junction unmatched. The V gene's germline CDR1 is SNHLY and CDR2 FYNNEI. The CDR3 spells CASVASGTYNEQFF. The CDR3 nucleotides read TGTGCCAGCGTAGCTAGCGGGACTTACAATGAGCAGTTCTTC.

This clonotype was recorded a few times. This sequence joins TRBV19 and TRBJ2-1; 9 nucleotides line up with TRBD2. J lost 9 bases, V lost 3 bases, and 15 bases had no gene match. Per germline, CDR1 LNHDA and CDR2 SQIVND (reference sequence). CDR3 length: 17 residues. The CDR3 nucleotides are TGTGCCAGTAGTATCCCCCTAGCGGGATTCATACCGACTGAGCAGTTCTTC. Protein product: CASSIPLAGFIPTEQFF.

This rearrangement joins TRBV7-7 to TRBJ2-5; no reliable D call. Deletions cut 1 base from V and 1 base from J, with 10 bases between. The V gene's germline CDR1 is SSHAT and CDR2 FNYEAQ (reference sequence). This CDR3 is 15 amino acids long. Here the CDR3 DNA reads TGTGCCAGCAGCTTAGACGGGCAGGCCCAAGAGACCCAGTACTTC. Protein: CASSLDGQAQETQYF.

V gene TRBV7-2 combines with J gene TRBJ1-1; TRBD1 agrees at 10 bases. The V and J ends lost 5 bases and 4 bases, in that order; junction bases with no gene match: 10. CDR1 is SGHTA, CDR2 FQGNSA, per germline. This CDR3 comprises 16 residues. DNA of the CDR3: TGTGCCAGCAGCAGAGGGGGACAGGGGAGGGGCACTGAAGCTTTCTTT. Translating it yields CASSRGGQGRGTEAFF.

This clonotype was counted a few times. This chain connects TRBV5-1 to TRBJ2-7; TRBD1 agrees at 9 bases. Losses at the gene ends were 4 bases for V and 2 bases for J; bases not matched to a gene: 7. Germline CDR1 reads SGHRS; CDR2 reads YFSETQ. The CDR3 covers 15 residues. The CDR3 DNA reads as TGCGCCAGCAGCCAATCACAGGGGGCCCCCTACGAGCAGTACTTC. Translated: CASSQSQGAPYEQYF.

V and J are TRBV12-3 or TRBV12-4 and TRBJ2-7; the D call may be TRBD1 or TRBD2 (5 bases each). V lost 6 bases, J lost 6 bases, and 12 bases lay in between. The CDR3 covers 12 residues. This CDR3 is CASSLTGGEQYF. As DNA, the CDR3 is TGTGCCAGCAGCCTAACTGGGGGCGAGCAGTACTTC.

The CDR3 sequence is CASSDPGQGETGELFF. CDR3 nucleotide sequence: TGTGCCAGCAGTGACCCGGGACAGGGGGAAACCGGGGAGCTGTTTTTT. The chain recombines TRBV25-1 with TRBJ2-2; 11 bases align to TRBD1. The CDR3 covers 16 residues. Per the germline V gene, CDR1 is MGHDK and CDR2 is SYGVNS. V gave up 3 bases and J gave up 5 bases; unmatched junction bases: 5.

The V gene is TRBV9, the J gene TRBJ2-7; 8 positions agree with TRBD2. V dropped 3 bases and J dropped 0; count of bases not matched to a gene: 8. The CDR3 spans 16 residues. CDR1 is SGDLS, CDR2 YYNGEE, per germline. This chain's CDR3 is CASSDEAGGLSYEQYV. The CDR3 coding sequence is TGTGCCAGCAGCGACGAGGCGGGAGGTCTCTCCTACGAGCAGTACGTC.

This clonotype was detected only a few times. The rearrangement links TRBV12-3 or TRBV12-4 to TRBJ2-1; D may be TRBD2 (5 bases). This CDR3 has 14 residues. The germline V and J ends were trimmed by 6 bases and 0 bases, with 9 bases remaining between them. The CDR3 sequence: CASRDLSSYNEQFF. The CDR3, as DNA: TGTGCCAGCAGGGACTTAAGCTCCTACAATGAGCAGTTCTTC.

This clonotype has only a few counts. The chain has TRBV20-1 and TRBJ1-2; D is undetermined. V was cut by 6 bases and J by 4 bases, with 12 bases left in between. This CDR3 spans 12 amino acids. Germline CDR1 reads DFQATT; CDR2 reads SNEGSKA (reference sequence). The CDR3 is CSARTRGYGYTF. The CDR3 DNA follows: TGCAGTGCAAGGACCCGTGGCTATGGCTACACCTTC.

The sample holds a few counts of this clonotype. This chain connects TRBV11-3 to TRBJ1-4, with TRBD1 as a possible D gene (5 bases). Trimming took 5 bases from V and 0 from J, leaving 10 bases between them. Per the germline V gene, CDR1 is SGHNT and CDR2 is YENEEA. This CDR3 is 15 amino acids long. CDR3 region: CASSRRQTTNEKLFF. The CDR3 nucleotides are TGTGCCAGCAGCAGAAGACAGACAACTAATGAAAAACTGTTTTTT.